One sample yielded the 22 T cell receptor beta chains listed below, sequenced in a study of OX40 agonist ivuxolimab in advanced cancers. TCRdb's copy holds only in-frame clones and misses some; the assay was immunoSEQ multiplex PCR. The sample records 30,000 to 45,000 clones, around 87% being singletons. The specimen comprised CD4+ or CD8+ T cells sorted from blood, sampled in a trial of the OX40 agonist ivuxolimab. These receptors were collected from an adult with an advanced solid tumor such as melanoma, head and neck, liver or kidney cancer.

J is TRBJ1-3 and V is TRBV6-6, with D unresolved. The CDR3 is made up of 12 amino acids. Germline values: CDR1 MNHNY, CDR2 SVGAGI (reference sequence). V lost 7 bases, J lost 0 bases, and 4 bases lay in between. CDR3 amino acids: CASTNSGNTIYF. The CDR3 bases are TGTGCCAGCACGAACTCTGGAAACACCATATATTTT.

The chain's CDR3 is CASSYPSGTSTDTQYF. The CDR3 coding sequence is TGTGCCAGCAGTTACCCCAGCGGAACTAGCACAGATACGCAGTATTTT. The chain uses TRBV6-6 and TRBJ2-3; perhaps TRBD2 as D (5 bases). Germline CDR1 and CDR2: MNHNY and SVGAGI (reference sequence). The CDR3 is 16 amino acids. With 2 bases removed from V and 0 bases from J, the gap between germline ends came to 12 bases.

This chain joins TRBV18 and TRBJ2-2; D remains ambiguous. The germline V and J ends were trimmed by 5 bases and 5 bases, with 3 bases remaining between them. The CDR3 spans 11 residues. CDR1 and CDR2 (germline): KGHSH, LQKENI. The CDR3 region is CASSGTGELFF. CDR3 nucleotide sequence: TGTGCCAGCTCAGGGACCGGGGAGCTGTTTTTT.

The chain joins TRBV29-1 to TRBJ1-2; no clear D. The CDR3 covers 11 residues. CDR1 and CDR2 (germline): SQVTM, ANQGSEA. CDR3 in amino acids: CTEGSHYGYTF. The CDR3 DNA follows: TGCACCGAAGGAAGTCACTATGGCTACACCTTC. The variable domain in full, with the rest retrieved from reference TRBV29-1 and TRBJ1-2, is SAVISQKPSRDICQRGTSLTIQCQVDSQVTMMFWYRQQPGQSLTLIATANQGSEATYESGFVIDKFPISRPNLTFSTLTVSNMSPEDSSIYLCTEGSHYGYTFGSGTRLTVV.

The chain has TRBV2 and TRBJ2-5; no firm D call. CDR3 size: 12 residues. Trimming stripped 5 bases from V and 3 bases from J, with 7 bases between. The V gene's germline CDR1 is SNHLY and CDR2 FYNNEI. DNA of the CDR3: TGTGCCAGCAGTTCGTCAGAAGAGACCCAGTACTTC. Translated: CASSSSEETQYF.

This chain uses TRBV2 with TRBJ2-7; TRBD2 matches 8 bases. Germline assignment: CDR1 SNHLY and CDR2 FYNNEI. The CDR3 runs 13 residues. With V trimmed by 7 bases and J by 2 bases, 4 bases remained unmatched. The CDR3 nucleotides read TGTGCCAGCATACTAGCGGAGGCCTACGAGCAGTACTTC. Translated: CASILAEAYEQYF.

CDR3 coding DNA: TGTGCCAGCAGCTTTATGGGGAGGACTGACGAGCAGTACTTC. This encodes CASSFMGRTDEQYF. The chain employs TRBV7-9 and TRBJ2-7; D is possibly TRBD2 (6 bases). The V gene lost 3 bases and the J gene lost 5 bases, with 14 bases spanning the gap. This CDR3 has 14 residues. Germline V CDR1 and CDR2: SEHNR, FQNEAQ (reference sequence). The full variable domain, its missing parts supplied by reference TRBV7-9 and TRBJ2-7, is DTGVSQNPRHKITKRGQNVTFRCDPISEHNRLYWYRQTLGQGPEFLTYFQNEAQLEKSRLLSDRFSAERPKGSFSTLEIQRTEQGDSAMYLCASSFMGRTDEQYFGPGTRLTVT.

The V and J genes are TRBV6-4 and TRBJ1-1, with no clear D. CDR1 is MRHNA and CDR2 is SNTAGT in the germline V gene. This CDR3 contains 13 residues. Trimming removed 4 bases at V and 0 bases at J, with 6 bases between. The CDR3 loop reads CASSVGVNTEAFF. In DNA, the CDR3 is TGTGCCAGCAGTGTTGGCGTGAACACTGAAGCTTTCTTT.

This clone was counted a single time. This chain uses TRBV30 with TRBJ2-3; 11 nucleotides agree with TRBD2. The CDR3 consists of 15 residues. CDR1 GTSNPN and CDR2 SVGIG come from the germline V gene (reference sequence). J lost 3 bases, V lost 0 bases, and 2 bases had no gene match. CDR3 sequence: CAWSVLAGVTDTQYF. The DNA for the CDR3 is TGTGCCTGGAGTGTACTAGCGGGAGTGACAGATACGCAGTATTTT.

The chain has TRBV25-1 and TRBJ2-7; 8 bases map to TRBD1. This CDR3 region has 15 residues. V dropped 0 bases and J dropped 6; count of bases not matched to a gene: 7. Germline CDR1 and CDR2: MGHDK and SYGVNS. CDR3 nucleotides: TGTGCCAGCAGTGAATACCCAGGGGACAGGATCGAGCAGTACTTC. This codes for CASSEYPGDRIEQYF.

The chain couples TRBV7-9 to TRBJ1-5, with 7 bases lining up with TRBD1. V was clipped by 5 bases and J by 5 bases; unmatched bases: 6. CDR1 is SEHNR and CDR2 is FQNEAQ in the germline V gene (reference sequence). The CDR3 spans 14 residues. CDR3 protein: CASSPRDSHQPQHF. DNA of the CDR3: TGTGCCAGCAGCCCCCGGGACAGTCATCAGCCCCAGCATTTT.

V usage is TRBV11-1 and J usage is TRBJ2-5; D is possibly TRBD1 (5 bases). The length of the CDR3 is 15 residues. Germline V lookup: CDR1 SGHAT, CDR2 FQDESV (reference sequence). Trimming took 3 bases from V and 5 from J, leaving 16 bases between them. In DNA, the CDR3 is TGTGCCAGCAGCTTTGTTCCGGACAACGGTGAGACCCAGTACTTC. The encoded protein is CASSFVPDNGETQYF.

This rearrangement joins TRBV5-1 to TRBJ2-5; 8 positions agree with TRBD2. Germline assignment: CDR1 SGHRS and CDR2 YFSETQ. The V gene end was trimmed by 0 bases and the J gene end by 5 bases; junction bases not matched to a gene: 6. The CDR3 has 15 residues. The CDR3 loop is CASSLAATGGETQYF. As DNA, the CDR3 is TGCGCCAGCAGCTTGGCGGCTACGGGGGGGGAGACCCAGTACTTC. The variable domain in full, completed from reference TRBV5-1 and TRBJ2-5, reads KAGVTQTPRYLIKTRGQQVTLSCSPISGHRSVSWYQQTPGQGLQFLFEYFSETQRNKGNFPGRFSGRQFSNSRSEMNVSTLELGDSALYLCASSLAATGGETQYFGPGTRLLVL.

In regard to this clone: The same CDR3 is also encoded by other DNA sequences in this sample. This chain links TRBV28 with TRBJ1-2; 7 bases are shared with TRBD1. Germline values: CDR1 MDHEN, CDR2 SYDVKM. The CDR3 length is 13 residues. V trimming: 2 bases; J trimming: 5 bases; junction bases outside the gene matches: 2. The CDR3 region has the DNA TGTGCCAGCAGTTTAGGCAGGGGGTATGGCTACACCTTC. Its protein product is CASSLGRGYGYTF.

The chain uses TRBV15 and TRBJ1-1; TRBD1 agrees at 8 bases. Losses at the gene ends were 5 bases for V and 1 base for J; bases not matched to a gene: 9. The CDR3 runs 16 residues. CDR1 LNHNV and CDR2 YYDKDF come from the germline V gene (reference sequence). The CDR3, as DNA: TGTGCCACCAGCCCTAAGGACAGGGAGAAGAACACTGAAGCTTTCTTT. It is translated as CATSPKDREKNTEAFF.

The CDR3 coding sequence is TGTGCCAGCAGCCGGAGGGAGGGGCACCCCTCTGGGGCCAACGTCCTGACTTTC. This gives the protein CASSRREGHPSGANVLTF. This sequence joins TRBV7-2 and TRBJ2-6, with 7 positions matching TRBD2. V lost 5 bases and J lost 0; bases outside the gene matches: 10. This CDR3 is 18 amino acids long. The germline CDR1 and CDR2 sequences are SGHTA and FQGNSA. Variable domain in full (rest from reference TRBV7-2 and TRBJ2-6): GAGVSQSPSNKVTEKGKDVELRCDPISGHTALYWYRQSLGQGLEFLIYFQGNSAPDKSGLPSDRFSAERTGGSVSTLTIQRTQQEDSAVYLCASSRREGHPSGANVLTFGAGSRLTVL.

The rearrangement joins TRBV6-1 to TRBJ1-6; the match to TRBD1 covers 8 bases. The CDR3 sequence is 17 residues long. V shed 4 bases and J 5 bases; nucleotides not matched to a gene: 10. Germline CDR1 and CDR2: MNHNS and SASEGT. CDR3 sequence: CASSARTGNYNNSPLHF. The CDR3 coding sequence is TGTGCCAGCAGTGCCCGGACAGGGAACTATAATAATTCACCCCTCCACTTT.

The chain joins TRBV7-3 to TRBJ2-5, with D unresolved. The germline gives CDR1 SGHTA, CDR2 FQGTGA. The ends were cut back, 5 bases at V and 9 bases at J, with 19 bases in the middle. This CDR3 is built from 14 residues. Written as DNA, the CDR3 is TGTGCCAGCAGCCCCGATCTCCTCCGGGCCCCCCAGTACTTC. It specifies CASSPDLLRAPQYF.

The chain combines TRBV11-2 with TRBJ2-1; D is ambiguous. Per germline, CDR1 SGHAT and CDR2 FQNNGV. V was clipped by 3 bases and J by 5 bases, with 5 bases between them. CDR3 length equals 12 residues. This CDR3 reads CASSLVDNEQFF. The CDR3 coding sequence is TGTGCCAGCAGCTTGGTGGACAATGAGCAGTTCTTC. Based on the CDR3 plus reference TRBV11-2 and TRBJ2-1, the full variable domain is EAGVAQSPRYKIIEKRQSVAFWCNPISGHATLYWYQQILGQGPKLLIQFQNNGVVDDSQLPKDRFSAERLKGVDSTLKIQPAKLEDSAVYLCASSLVDNEQFFGPGTRLTVL.

This clone was found a few times. The gene calls are TRBV6-4 and TRBJ1-6; D unclear. V lost 3 bases, J lost 13 bases, and 10 bases lay in between. Looked up from germline, CDR1 is MRHNA and CDR2 is SNTAGT. The CDR3 totals 12 residues. CDR3 loop: CASSDGLGPLHF. The CDR3 DNA reads TGTGCCAGCAGTGATGGCCTCGGGCCCCTCCACTTT.

This chain uses TRBV7-8 with TRBJ2-7; 10 nucleotides match TRBD2. V gave up 4 bases and J gave up 3 bases; unmatched junction bases: 9. Germline V CDR1 and CDR2: SGHVS, FQNEAQ. The CDR3 is 16 residues long. In DNA form, the CDR3 reads TGTGCCAGCAGCTCCACCGAACTAGCGGGGATCTACGAGCAGTACTTC. It codes for CASSSTELAGIYEQYF.

The chain has TRBV5-1 and TRBJ2-3; 9 positions agree with TRBD2. The CDR3 contains 17 residues. J gave up 0 bases and V 0 bases, and 5 bases lay outside the gene matches. CDR1 SGHRS and CDR2 YFSETQ come from the germline V gene. The CDR3 loop is CASSLEPSGTSTDTQYF. CDR3 DNA sequence: TGCGCCAGCAGCTTGGAACCTAGCGGGACTAGCACAGATACGCAGTATTTT.